The rows below give T cell receptor beta chains drawn from one sample of a study of blood T cell repertoires in COVID-19. Measured with immunoSEQ multiplex PCR; TCRdb has only the in-frame clones, and not every one. This sample carries around 220,000 clones, about 89% of them seen once, and the ten largest clones take around 2%. The sample comprised PBMCs or T cells enriched from blood (not recorded which). These receptors came from a woman aged 18-35 years who had recovered from COVID-19. The conserved cysteine and the conserved F or W are not part of the CDR3 here.

v_call,cdr3_aa
TRBV7-9,ASRPGAGGGLNTEAF
TRBV10-3,AISEAQGYNEQF
TRBV4-2,ASGSGEQF
TRBV28,ASSSAGTRDQETQY
TRBV20-1,SASRQEKLF
TRBV27,ASSRRDRHNEQF
TRBV19,ASSTGQLSRRGYT
TRBV2,ASSRTILDGYT
TRBV18,ASSHTDPRWTEAF
TRBV28,ASSGPGTGIFGYT
TRBV6-1,ASSEARGYEQY
TRBV3-1/TRBV3-2,ASSNSGRANTGELF
TRBV28,ASGGQIQF
TRBV11-2,ASSLGQGATGANVLT
TRBV4-3,ASSQETRLYGYT
TRBV2,ASKGGQGNTEAF
TRBV15,ATSSGSIHTEAF
TRBV24-1,ATSGHRNTEAF
TRBV27,ASSEQRGLTRYT
TRBV7-9,ASSVTGAYGYT
TRBV25-1,ASRGNTEAF
TRBV3-1/TRBV3-2,ASSLAVSYEQY
TRBV6-5,ASSSSGGVQETQY
TRBV27,ASSFLEGNYGYT
TRBV5-5,ASSFLAGGTGELF
TRBV28,ASYRGLDQPQH
TRBV5-1,ASSLAAQGINTEAF
TRBV29-1,SVAGQGRMGWEKLF
TRBV4-1,ASSQAVPVYTQY
TRBV7-8,ASSLNPSQETQY
TRBV5-4,ASSPSGRNTEAF
TRBV9,ASSLSRGPGNTIY
TRBV10-3,AINPGQGIRGYT
TRBV7-2,ASSPTSGGRYEQY
TRBV28,ASSSGLAGGVIETQY
TRBV6-4,ASSDPRGGGKAF
TRBV7-9,ASSSQGAGYT
TRBV5-4,ASSLAPSGASTDTQY
TRBV6-5,ASSSGGSFTEAF
TRBV27,ASLEGEERGRRGEETQY
TRBV10-2,ASSEGRTGYGYGYI
TRBV2,ASSEDSYGYT
TRBV7-3,ASSLNRGAETQY
TRBV19,ATRQEDQPQH
TRBV19,ASSTTGGAANYGYT